This TCR beta chain was profiled in a study of shared clonotypes between healthy human individuals (TCRdb year 2020). Regarding the research as a whole: A couple of women and three men aged 18 to 49 years were included in the cohort. For each donor, three plates each were used for CD4 naive and CD4 memory, two plates were used for CD8 naive, and one plate was used for CD8 memory. To estimate repertoire size and how much clonotype sharing occurs between individuals, the study deeply sequenced the blood TCR repertoires of roughly 5 healthy adults. To increase sequencing depth and limit assay-specific biases, different laboratories used diverse techniques to prepare libraries and sequence TCR repertoires. Leukapheresis yielded between about 0.9 and 9 billion PBMCs per donor.

CD8 naive samples were obtained by positive selection for CCR7 among CD45RO-negative cells, yielding a CD45RA+CCR7+ population from which TemRA cells were excluded. The donors were healthy, HIV-negative adults who had no recently reported acute infections or vaccinations. Every donor was a Caucasian adult living in Nashville, Tennessee, USA. Blood was collected by leukapheresis, and PBMCs were isolated by Ficoll-Histopaque density gradient centrifugation and then cryopreserved in liquid nitrogen vapor phase. Analytical flow cytometry was used to check the purity and quantity of every magnetically sorted T cell population. From each sorted fraction, genomic DNA was isolated and quantified by UV absorbance on a Nanodrop 2000c. TCR CDR3 regions were amplified from genomic DNA by multiplex PCR using the deep immunoSEQ assay. Genomic DNA extracted from each cell subset was distributed evenly over all wells of several immunoSEQ 96-well plates, and each plate served as one replicate. For sorted subsets, approximately 200 ng of genomic DNA, equivalent to 25,000 to 30,000 T cell genomes, went into each replicate PCR. The purified libraries were quantified using a Qubit 3.0 fluorometer, sized with a Bioanalyzer 2100, and then quantified again using the KAPA Library Quantification kit. A separate single-read 150-cycle Illumina NextSeq 550 flow cell was used to sequence each immunoSEQ 96-well plate. On the authors' methods: Because only junctional sequences without quality scores were contained in the immunoSEQ output, filtering matching that applied to full-length reads could not be performed. To assign V/J genes and CDR3, sequences were annotated against IMGT germline references using PyIR, a Python wrapper for IgBLAST v1.9. Any read was removed if the V/J assignment was weak (E-value above 1e-6), the CDR3 was missing, or the read contained stop codons, out-of-frame junctions, or ambiguous translated residues. A V3J clonotype was defined by an identical inferred V gene, J gene, and CDR3 amino acid sequence. Percentage overlap between repertoires was computed as shared unique clonotypes divided by the size of the smaller repertoire. Repertoire richness was assessed with RTK rarefaction, the Chao1 estimator, and Recon v2.1 estimates of unobserved clonotypes. OLGA was used to compute generation probabilities for all TCRbeta clonotypes that the gDNA method yielded from four donors. TCRdb mirrors the immuneACCESS table, restricted to in-frame sequences. Some clones are absent from its copies; in checked studies, under half trace to an unresolved V gene, and the reason for the others is unknown. D and trimming come from the DNA, and the V and J calls and clone size come from that table. This sample is represented by roughly 590,000 clones; just under 97% of them were singletons. The top ten clonotypes cover 0.11% of the sample.

Study-level results and caveats: The genetic and exposure-history diversity represented was limited by the small number of donors. When several donors were compared, the shared fraction of clonotypes was around 5% for naive CD4, 3% to 4% for naive CD8, roughly 2.5% for memory CD4, and approximately 0.4% for memory CD8. Compared with non-shared clonotypes, clonotypes shared by all four sorted-subset donors had higher generation probabilities. Larger estimated clonotype richness was generally found for naive subsets than for memory subsets. Only blood was sampled, and tissue TCR repertoires likely differ from those in blood. Rarefaction of sorted-subset datasets indicated incomplete sequencing despite the large sequencing depth. Pairwise subsampling led to the expectation that sequencing depth would affect the degree of clonotype sharing among donors.

Its CDR3 holds 17 amino acids, cysteine through phenylalanine. The read is trimmed to its CDR3 DNA, 51 bases read in frame from base 1. CDR1 is given as SGHTA and CDR2 as FQGNSA, both from the germline V gene. Trimming accounts for 1 base at V and 2 bases at J, while the number of junction bases matched to no gene is 10. In regard to this clone: Its antigen specificity is not known. It has no much larger one-base neighbor in the sample; base qualities were not kept.

Material: naive CD8+ T cells sorted from blood. The intended sense of this specimen's cell subset or site label: CD45RA+CCR7+. This TCR was recovered from a woman aged 30 to 39 in good health. This receptor chain uses TRBV7-2 and TRBJ2-5, with 7 bases matching TRBD2. The sequenced DNA is TGTGCCAGCAGCTTAGGAGGGGCGGGAGAGGGTCAAGAGACCCAGTACTTC. The translation is CASSLGGAGEGQETQYF.